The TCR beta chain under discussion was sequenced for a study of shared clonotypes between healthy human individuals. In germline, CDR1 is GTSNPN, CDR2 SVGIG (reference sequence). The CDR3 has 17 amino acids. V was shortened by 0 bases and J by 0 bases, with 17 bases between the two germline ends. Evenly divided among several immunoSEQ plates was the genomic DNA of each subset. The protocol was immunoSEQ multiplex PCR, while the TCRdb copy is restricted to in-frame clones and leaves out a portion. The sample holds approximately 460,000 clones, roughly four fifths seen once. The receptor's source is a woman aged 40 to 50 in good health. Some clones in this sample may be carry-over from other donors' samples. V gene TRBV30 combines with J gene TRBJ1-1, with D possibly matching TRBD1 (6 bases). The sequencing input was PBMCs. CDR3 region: CAWSVSGGTNLNTEAFF. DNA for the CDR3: TGTGCCTGGAGTGTTTCGGGGGGCACGAACCTGAACACTGAAGCTTTCTTT.